One and the same sample provided the 14 T cell receptor beta chains below, sequenced in a study of blood T cell repertoires in COVID-19. Generated by immunoSEQ multiplex PCR, the TCRdb table keeps only in-frame clones and is missing some. Of approximately 23,000 clones in the sample, about 90% are singletons; the top ten hold around 2.9%. What was sequenced was peripheral blood. The source is a man aged 70-80 years with acute or convalescent COVID-19.

The CDR3 protein is CAWSRDRGLSEQYF. CDR3 bases: TGTGCCTGGAGCCGGGACAGGGGCCTCTCGGAGCAGTACTTC. The rearrangement uses TRBV30 and TRBJ2-7, with 10 bases identical to TRBD1. Trimming removed 3 bases from V and 7 bases from J; junction bases left unmatched: 9. Germline V CDR1 and CDR2: GTSNPN, SVGIG (reference sequence). The CDR3 extends over 14 amino acids.

The rearrangement uses TRBV27 and TRBJ2-7; perhaps TRBD2 as D (7 bases). Trimming removed 5 bases at V and 4 bases at J, with 15 bases between. Germline loops: CDR1 MNHEY, CDR2 SMNVEV (reference sequence). This CDR3 is 14 amino acids long. The chain's CDR3 is CASSPAGAGYEQYF. The DNA for the CDR3 is TGTGCCAGCAGTCCCGCGGGGGCCGGTTACGAGCAGTACTTC.

The V call is TRBV5-1, the J call TRBJ2-1; weak D call: TRBD2 (7 bases). Trimming took off 1 base at V and 4 bases at J, with 12 bases between the two ends. The CDR3 length is 15 residues. The V gene's germline CDR1 is SGHRS and CDR2 YFSETQ. In DNA form, the CDR3 reads TGCGCCAGCAGCTTGACGGGGGGCGGGTACAATGAGCAGTTCTTC. Encoded protein: CASSLTGGGYNEQFF. Based on the CDR3 plus reference TRBV5-1 and TRBJ2-1, the full variable domain is KAGVTQTPRYLIKTRGQQVTLSCSPISGHRSVSWYQQTPGQGLQFLFEYFSETQRNKGNFPGRFSGRQFSNSRSEMNVSTLELGDSALYLCASSLTGGGYNEQFFGPGTRLTVL.

Worth noting for this clone: Sequence at one end of the junction differs from germline and may be a read error. The chain has TRBV7-7 and TRBJ2-2, with 7 nucleotides matching TRBD2. Germline V gives CDR1 SSHAT, CDR2 FNYEAQ (reference sequence). The CDR3 extends over 17 amino acids. CDR3 sequence (DNA): TGTGCTAGCAGCTCCCGGGGGGTCAGGGTCGGCACCGGGGAGCTGTTTTTT. It yields the protein CASSSRGVRVGTGELFF.

The chain recombines TRBV7-2 with TRBJ2-3; 8 nucleotides line up with TRBD2. CDR1 is SGHTA, CDR2 FQGNSA, per germline. The V and J ends lost 4 bases and 3 bases, in that order; junction bases with no gene match: 6. The CDR3 is 15 amino acids. The CDR3 spells CASSSQLAETDTQYF. CDR3 in DNA: TGTGCCAGCAGCTCCCAACTAGCGGAGACAGATACGCAGTATTTT.

The chain links TRBV7-2 to TRBJ1-1; weak D call: TRBD1 (5 bases). The CDR3 is 14 residues long. The germline V and J ends were trimmed by 5 bases and 1 base, with 11 bases remaining between them. CDR1 is SGHTA and CDR2 is FQGNSA in the germline V gene. CDR3 in amino acids: CASSRGQRNTEAFF. CDR3 coding DNA: TGTGCCAGCAGCAGAGGACAAAGGAACACTGAAGCTTTCTTT.

The chain uses TRBV7-8 and TRBJ1-1; D gene unclear. Germline CDR1 and CDR2: SGHVS and FQNEAQ. The CDR3 is 15 residues long. Trimming pared 5 bases from V and 4 bases from J, leaving 17 bases between. The CDR3 loop reads CASSPGGFVGTEAFF. In nucleotides, the CDR3 is TGTGCCAGCAGCCCCGGAGGGTTTGTTGGCACTGAAGCTTTCTTT.

This chain links TRBV12-3 or TRBV12-4 with TRBJ1-2; weak D call: TRBD1 (5 bases). The CDR3 contains 13 residues. V lost 6 bases to trimming and J lost 1 base, with 9 bases between them. The CDR3 sequence: CASSLGHNYGYTF. CDR3 in DNA: TGTGCCAGCAGCCTGGGGCATAACTATGGCTACACCTTC.

The rearrangement uses TRBV19 and TRBJ2-1; a possible D gene is TRBD1 (5 bases). This CDR3 has 14 residues. The V end was cut by 3 bases, the J end by 3 bases, with 9 bases between. Germline V gives CDR1 LNHDA, CDR2 SQIVND (reference sequence). CDR3 in amino acids: CASSMRTHYNEQFF. CDR3 in DNA: TGTGCCAGTAGTATGAGGACACACTACAATGAGCAGTTCTTC. The variable domain in full, completed from reference TRBV19 and TRBJ2-1, reads DGGITQSPKYLFRKEGQNVTLSCEQNLNHDAMYWYRQDPGQGLRLIYYSQIVNDFQKGDIAEGYSVSREKKESFPLTVTSAQKNPTAFYLCASSMRTHYNEQFFGPGTRLTVL.

The chain couples TRBV7-9 to TRBJ1-2, with 12 bases fitting TRBD1. Germline trimming cut 6 bases from V and 6 bases from J; bases unmatched to any gene: 14. Looked up from germline, CDR1 is SEHNR and CDR2 is FQNEAQ (reference sequence). The CDR3 covers 17 residues. The CDR3 DNA follows: TGTGCCAGCAGAAAAACCGGGACAGGGGGCTTTGTTGATGGCTACACCTTC. Translating it yields CASRKTGTGGFVDGYTF.

The J gene is TRBJ1-6, the V gene TRBV6-5; 9 positions agree with TRBD1. Germline assignment: CDR1 MNHEY and CDR2 SVGAGI. This CDR3 comprises 15 residues. V lost 5 bases to trimming and J lost 6 bases; unmatched junction nucleotides: 5. CDR3 DNA: TGTGCCAGCAGTCCGGGACAGGGATCTAATTCACCCCTCCACTTT. Encoded protein: CASSPGQGSNSPLHF.

This clone is a singleton in its sample. The V gene is TRBV10-1, the J gene TRBJ2-3; no clear D gene. Germline loops: CDR1 WNHNN, CDR2 SYGVQD (reference sequence). V was pared by 4 bases and J by 2 bases, with 7 bases between. The CDR3 length is 13 residues. The CDR3 DNA reads TGCGCCAGCAGTGTGGCCTTCACAGATACGCAGTATTTT. Translation gives CASSVAFTDTQYF.

The chain joins TRBV25-1 to TRBJ2-7; D is possibly TRBD2 (5 bases). V lost 7 bases to trimming and J lost 6 bases, with 10 bases between them. This CDR3 is 11 amino acids long. Germline V gene sequence: CDR1 MGHDK, CDR2 SYGVNS. Here the CDR3 reads CASTQRAEQYF. The CDR3 DNA reads as TGTGCCAGCACCCAGAGGGCCGAGCAGTACTTC.

The chain uses TRBV7-8 and TRBJ2-7; D is ambiguous. The CDR3 runs 13 residues. Trimming took 8 bases from V and 1 from J, leaving 12 bases between them. Per the germline V gene, CDR1 is SGHVS and CDR2 is FQNEAQ. The CDR3 DNA is TGTGCCAGCCTCCCAGCGCTTTCCTACGAGCAGTACTTC. Amino acids: CASLPALSYEQYF.